This T cell receptor (beta chain) originates from a study of OX40 agonist ivuxolimab in advanced cancers. Of note for this clone: No antigen is known for it.

Excluded were patients having autoimmune disease history or systemic immunosuppression. Method: immunoSEQ multiplex PCR; TCRdb's copy keeps in-frame clones and lacks some. The sample has 65,000 to 80,000 clones; approximately 80% are singletons. CDR3 size: 13 residues. Germline CDR1 SNHLY, CDR2 FYNNEI. Trimming took off 0 bases at V and 7 bases at J, with 10 bases between the two ends. The study's findings and limits: CD8+ T cells showed, on average, more clonal expansion than CD4+ cells.

This specimen was CD4+ or CD8+ T cells sorted from blood, taken in a trial of the OX40 agonist ivuxolimab. This sequence was found in an adult with an advanced solid tumor such as melanoma, head and neck, liver or kidney cancer. V is TRBV2 and J is TRBJ2-7, with a possible D match to TRBD1 (5 bases). The DNA of the CDR3 is TGTGCCAGCAGTGAAGCGGACACACGGGAGCAGTACTTC. Amino acids: CASSEADTREQYF.